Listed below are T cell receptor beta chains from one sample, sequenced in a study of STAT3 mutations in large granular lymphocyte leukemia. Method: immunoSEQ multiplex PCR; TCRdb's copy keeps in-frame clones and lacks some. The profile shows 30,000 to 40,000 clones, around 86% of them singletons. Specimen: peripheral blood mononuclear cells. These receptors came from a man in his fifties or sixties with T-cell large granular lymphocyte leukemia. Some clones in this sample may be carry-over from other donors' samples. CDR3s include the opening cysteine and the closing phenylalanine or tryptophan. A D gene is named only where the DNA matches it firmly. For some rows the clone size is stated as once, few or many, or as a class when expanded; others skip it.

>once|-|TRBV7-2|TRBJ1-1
CASSLLGAGTEAFF
TGTGCCAGCAGCTTACTGGGGGCGGGCACTGAAGCTTTCTTT
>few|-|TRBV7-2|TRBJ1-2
CASSLRGGQPGYGYTF
TGTGCCAGCAGCTTACGTGGTGGGCAGCCGGGGTATGGCTACACCTTC
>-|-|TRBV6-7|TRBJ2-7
CASSYSRGGEQYF
TGTGCCAGCAGTTACTCTCGGGGCGGCGAGCAGTACTTC
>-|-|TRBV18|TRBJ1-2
CASSPQGIQVYGYTF
TGTGCCAGCTCACCCCAGGGGATTCAGGTCTATGGCTACACCTTC
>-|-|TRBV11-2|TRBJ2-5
CASSPKGHSPGETQYF
TGTGCCAGCAGCCCTAAGGGTCATAGTCCCGGGGAGACCCAGTACTTC
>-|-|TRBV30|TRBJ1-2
CAWRDAANYGYTF
TGTGCCTGGAGGGACGCCGCTAACTATGGCTACACCTTC
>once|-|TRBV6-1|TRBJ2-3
CASNLMLTTTDTQYF
TGTGCCAGCAACCTCATGCTTACTACGACAGATACGCAGTATTTT
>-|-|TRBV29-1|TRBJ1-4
CSVGGGDEKLFF
TGCAGCGTTGGGGGAGGCGACGAAAAACTGTTTTTT
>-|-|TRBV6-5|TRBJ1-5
CASSPTLNQPQHF
TGTGCCAGCAGTCCTACCCTCAATCAGCCCCAGCATTTT
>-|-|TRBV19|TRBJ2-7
CASSLPAGSRAEQYF
TGTGCCAGTAGTCTCCCTGCGGGGAGTAGGGCCGAGCAGTACTTC
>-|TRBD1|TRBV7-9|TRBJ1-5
CASSSGQGNNQPQHF
TGTGCCAGCAGCTCGGGACAGGGGAACAATCAGCCCCAGCATTTT
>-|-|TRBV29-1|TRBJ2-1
CSVEVAPSSYNEQFF
TGCAGCGTTGAAGTTGCCCCAAGCTCCTACAATGAGCAGTTCTTC
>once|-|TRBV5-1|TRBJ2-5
CASSLARQGAGAQYF
TGCGCCAGCAGCTTGGCCCGGCAGGGGGCGGGGGCCCAGTACTTC
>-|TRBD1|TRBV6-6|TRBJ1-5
CASTTGGSQPQHF
TGTGCCAGCACCACAGGGGGCAGTCAGCCCCAGCATTTT
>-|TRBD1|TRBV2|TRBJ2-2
CASSTQGTGELFF
TGTGCCAGCAGCACACAGGGGACCGGGGAGCTGTTTTTT
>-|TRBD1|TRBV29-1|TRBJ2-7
CSVEGTGGTGQYF
TGCAGCGTTGAAGGAACAGGGGGTACGGGGCAGTACTTC